These 14 T cell receptor beta chains originate from one sample sequenced in a study of cytomegalovirus exposure and HLA in healthy donors. TCRdb's table, derived via immunoSEQ multiplex PCR, lists solely in-frame clones and lacks some. This sample has around 80,000 clones, with over 85% found just once. Sequencing was carried out using PBMCs. The receptors originated from a woman aged 18-29 years in good health and CMV-seronegative.

This clone was seen a few times. V gene TRBV12-5 combines with J gene TRBJ1-2; D might be TRBD1 (5 bases). Germline V CDR1 and CDR2: LGHNT, FRNRAP. This CDR3 has 13 residues. V lost 2 bases to trimming and J lost 9 bases, with 13 bases between them. The CDR3 DNA follows: TGTGCTAGTGGTTTGCAGCAGGGCGGGAGCTACACCTTC. Protein sequence: CASGLQQGGSYTF. The full variable domain, in which reference TRBV12-5 and TRBJ1-2 provide the parts outside the CDR3, is DARVTQTPRHKVTEMGQEVTMRCQPILGHNTVFWYRQTMMQGLELLAYFRNRAPLDDSGMPKDRFSAEMPDATLATLKIQPSEPRDSAVYFCASGLQQGGSYTFGSGTRLTVV.

This sequence joins TRBV5-1 and TRBJ2-1, with 8 bases identical to TRBD2. The CDR3 loop spans 18 amino acids. Looked up from germline, CDR1 is SGHRS and CDR2 is YFSETQ. V shed 5 bases and J 0 bases; nucleotides not matched to a gene: 13. CDR3 sequence (DNA): TGCGCCAGCAGAAAAGAACTCAGAAGCGGGAGCTCCTACAATGAGCAGTTCTTC. Translation gives CASRKELRSGSSYNEQFF.

The chain links TRBV4-1 to TRBJ2-3, with D possibly TRBD2 on 5 matching bases. V lost 0 bases and J lost 6, with 19 bases in between. The CDR3 loop spans 17 amino acids. Germline values: CDR1 MGHRA, CDR2 YSYEKL. DNA of the CDR3: TGCGCCAGCAGCCAAGAACGGACCTCCCTAGTAGCGGATACGCAGTATTTT. Translation gives CASSQERTSLVADTQYF.

The chain carries TRBV27 and TRBJ2-1; 9 nucleotides agree with TRBD1. The CDR3 runs 14 residues. Trimming took 4 bases from V and 3 from J; bases not matched to a gene: 1. Per the germline V gene, CDR1 is MNHEY and CDR2 is SMNVEV (reference sequence). The DNA of the CDR3 is TGTGCCAGCAGTTCGGACAGGGGCTACAATGAGCAGTTCTTC. It translates to CASSSDRGYNEQFF.

The chain employs TRBV28 and TRBJ1-1; no firm D call. This CDR3 contains 15 residues. Germline V lookup: CDR1 MDHEN, CDR2 SYDVKM. V lost 3 bases and J lost 1, with 12 bases in between. The CDR3: CASSFPREGNTEAFF. CDR3 bases: TGTGCCAGCAGTTTCCCCCGGGAGGGGAACACTGAAGCTTTCTTT.

The V and J genes are TRBV27 and TRBJ2-7; 11 bases are shared with TRBD2. This CDR3 comprises 15 residues. J lost 3 bases, V lost 0 bases, and 1 base had no gene match. In germline, CDR1 is MNHEY, CDR2 SMNVEV (reference sequence). CDR3: CASSLSGLADYEQYF. The CDR3 nucleotides are TGTGCCAGCAGTTTATCGGGACTAGCGGACTACGAGCAGTACTTC.

The chain recombines TRBV9 with TRBJ1-4; a possible D gene is TRBD1 (5 bases). V gave up 1 base and J gave up 8 bases, with 6 bases separating them. The CDR3 has 12 amino acids. Germline CDR1 SGDLS, CDR2 YYNGEE. The CDR3 spells CASSVKGEKLFF. The CDR3 region has the DNA TGTGCCAGCAGCGTAAAGGGGGAAAAACTGTTTTTT.

The chain links TRBV25-1 to TRBJ2-1; possibly TRBD1 for D (5 bases). V was pared by 4 bases and J by 1 base, with 17 bases between. Germline V gene data show CDR1 as MGHDK and CDR2 as SYGVNS. The CDR3 covers 17 residues. The CDR3 nucleotides read TGTGCCAGCAGTGCCAGCATGGGGCTGGGATCCTACAATGAGCAGTTCTTC. It specifies CASSASMGLGSYNEQFF.

The V and J genes are TRBV10-3 and TRBJ1-5; D ambiguous. CDR3 size: 14 residues. Trimming left V 3 bases short and J 2 bases short, with 8 bases between. CDR1 is ENHRY, CDR2 SYGVKD, per germline. The chain's CDR3 is CAISDGGGNQPQHF. CDR3 nucleotide sequence: TGTGCCATCAGTGATGGCGGTGGCAATCAGCCCCAGCATTTT.

About this clone itself: This sample also contains other DNA sequences that code for the same CDR3. The chain joins TRBV4-3 to TRBJ1-6; 7 bases agree with TRBD1. The V gene's germline CDR1 is LGHNA and CDR2 YSLEER. This CDR3 is 14 amino acids long. The trim removed 1 base at V and 6 bases at J, leaving 0 bases unmatched. As DNA, the CDR3 is TGCGCCAGCAGCCAAGGACAGGGTAATTCACCCCTCCACTTT. Its translation is CASSQGQGNSPLHF.

The V call is TRBV19, the J call TRBJ1-1; D remains ambiguous. Deletions cut 6 bases from V and 5 bases from J, with 7 bases between. CDR3 length: 11 amino acids. Germline V gives CDR1 LNHDA, CDR2 SQIVND (reference sequence). CDR3 in DNA: TGTGCCAGTAGGAGACTAACTGAAGCTTTCTTT. It is translated as CASRRLTEAFF. The whole variable domain, remainder taken from reference TRBV19 and TRBJ1-1, is DGGITQSPKYLFRKEGQNVTLSCEQNLNHDAMYWYRQDPGQGLRLIYYSQIVNDFQKGDIAEGYSVSREKKESFPLTVTSAQKNPTAFYLCASRRLTEAFFGQGTRLTVV.

This chain links TRBV10-1 with TRBJ1-1; a possible D gene is TRBD1 (6 bases). This CDR3 spans 14 amino acids. Germline V gives CDR1 WNHNN, CDR2 SYGVQD (reference sequence). Deletions cut 5 bases from V and 2 bases from J, with 12 bases between. CDR3 bases: TGCGCCAGCAGTACCGGGACACTTAACACTGAAGCTTTCTTT. This encodes CASSTGTLNTEAFF.

The chain uses TRBV5-1 and TRBJ2-7, with TRBD1 as a possible D gene (5 bases). Germline CDR1 SGHRS, CDR2 YFSETQ. V shed 4 bases and J shed 4 bases, with 12 bases lying between them. The CDR3 loop spans 13 amino acids. The CDR3 nucleotides are TGCGCCAGCAGCCCTGACAGAGAATACGAGCAGTACTTC. Encoded protein: CASSPDREYEQYF.

The chain joins TRBV7-7 to TRBJ2-2; the D gene is possibly TRBD2 (5 bases). The V gene's germline CDR1 is SSHAT and CDR2 FNYEAQ (reference sequence). V was clipped by 2 bases and J by 4 bases, with 11 bases between them. The CDR3 is made up of 15 amino acids. CDR3 in DNA: TGTGCCAGCAGCTTAAGCACCGCGGGCACCGGGGAGCTGTTTTTT. Its protein product is CASSLSTAGTGELFF.